The rows below give T cell receptor beta chains drawn from one sample of a study of cytomegalovirus exposure and HLA in healthy donors. Some clones are missing from TCRdb's copy, which holds only in-frame ones; the method was immunoSEQ multiplex PCR. The table has hundreds of thousands of clones, 70% to 80% seen once. Sequencing was done on a sample of PBMCs. The receptors stem from a male donor in good health and CMV-seronegative. Each CDR3 is given with its conserved first and last residue. Fields, in order: D gene, clone size, V gene, J gene, CDR3 protein, CDR3 DNA. The D gene is left open where the match is weak. Only part of the rows carry a size: once, few, many, or a class if the clone is expanded.

d_gene: -; abundance: few; v_gene: TRBV7-2; j_gene: TRBJ2-7; CDR3aa: CASSLAASTQGEQYF; CDR3nt: TGTGCCAGCAGCTTAGCGGCCTCAACCCAGGGGGAGCAGTACTTC
d_gene: TRBD2; abundance: -; v_gene: TRBV7-6; j_gene: TRBJ2-7; CDR3aa: CASSLDASGGSYEQYF; CDR3nt: TGTGCCAGCAGCTTAGATGCTAGCGGGGGCTCCTACGAGCAGTACTTC
d_gene: TRBD1; abundance: -; v_gene: TRBV4-1; j_gene: TRBJ1-2; CDR3aa: CASSQGGTGVQESTF; CDR3nt: TGCGCCAGCAGCCAGGGGGGGACAGGGGTCCAGGAAAGCACCTTC
d_gene: TRBD2; abundance: -; v_gene: TRBV30; j_gene: TRBJ2-3; CDR3aa: CAWSGWTSGGLDTQYF; CDR3nt: TGTGCCTGGTCAGGGTGGACTAGCGGGGGATTAGATACGCAGTATTTT
d_gene: TRBD2; abundance: -; v_gene: TRBV11-2; j_gene: TRBJ2-1; CDR3aa: CASSTTGLAGVGSYNEQFF; CDR3nt: TGTGCCAGCAGCACAACGGGGCTAGCGGGAGTAGGATCCTACAATGAGCAGTTCTTC
d_gene: -; abundance: -; v_gene: TRBV30; j_gene: TRBJ1-2; CDR3aa: CAWSPGGGYTF; CDR3nt: TGTGCCTGGAGTCCTGGGGGGGGATACACCTTC
d_gene: -; abundance: few; v_gene: TRBV19; j_gene: TRBJ1-5; CDR3aa: CASTDRRSNQPQHF; CDR3nt: TGTGCCAGTACCGACAGGCGTAGCAATCAGCCCCAGCATTTT
d_gene: TRBD2; abundance: -; v_gene: TRBV15; j_gene: TRBJ2-7; CDR3aa: CATSNGRALYEQYF; CDR3nt: TGTGCCACCAGCAACGGGAGGGCCCTTTACGAGCAGTACTTC
d_gene: TRBD1; abundance: -; v_gene: TRBV7-3; j_gene: TRBJ1-1; CDR3aa: CASSSRGQGNTEAFF; CDR3nt: TGTGCCAGCAGCTCGAGGGGACAGGGGAACACTGAAGCTTTCTTT
d_gene: -; abundance: -; v_gene: TRBV4-3; j_gene: TRBJ2-2; CDR3aa: CASSQVPGATGELFF; CDR3nt: TGCGCCAGCAGCCAAGTTCCAGGGGCCACCGGGGAGCTGTTTTTT
d_gene: -; abundance: -; v_gene: TRBV28; j_gene: TRBJ2-5; CDR3aa: CASNRDNQETQYF; CDR3nt: TGTGCCAGCAACCGGGACAACCAAGAGACCCAGTACTTC